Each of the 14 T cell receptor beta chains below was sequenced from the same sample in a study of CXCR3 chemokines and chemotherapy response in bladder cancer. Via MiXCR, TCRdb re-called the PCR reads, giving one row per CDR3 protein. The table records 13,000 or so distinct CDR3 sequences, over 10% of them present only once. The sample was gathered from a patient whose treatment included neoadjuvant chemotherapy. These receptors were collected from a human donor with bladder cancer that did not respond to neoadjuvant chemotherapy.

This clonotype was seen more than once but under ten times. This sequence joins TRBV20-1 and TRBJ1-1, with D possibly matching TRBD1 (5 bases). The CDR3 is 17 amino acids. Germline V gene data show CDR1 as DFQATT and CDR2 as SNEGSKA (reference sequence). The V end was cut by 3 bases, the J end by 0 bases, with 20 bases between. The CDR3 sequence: CSASEFPGRGMNTEAFF. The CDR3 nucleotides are TGCAGTGCTAGCGAGTTTCCAGGGCGGGGGATGAACACTGAAGCTTTCTTT.

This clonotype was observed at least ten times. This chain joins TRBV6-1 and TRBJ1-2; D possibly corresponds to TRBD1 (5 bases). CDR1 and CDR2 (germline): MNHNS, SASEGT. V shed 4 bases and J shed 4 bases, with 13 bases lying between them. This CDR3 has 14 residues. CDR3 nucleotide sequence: TGTGCCAGCAGTGGGTGGGGGGATAGCTATGGCTACACCTTC. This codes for CASSGWGDSYGYTF.

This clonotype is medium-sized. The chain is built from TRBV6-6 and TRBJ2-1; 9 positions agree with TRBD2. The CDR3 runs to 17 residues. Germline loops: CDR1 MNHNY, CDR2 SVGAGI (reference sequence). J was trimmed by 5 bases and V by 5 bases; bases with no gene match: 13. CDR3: CASSEIGMTSGNNEQFF. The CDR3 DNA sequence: TGTGCCAGCAGTGAAATTGGGATGACTAGCGGAAACAATGAGCAGTTCTTC.

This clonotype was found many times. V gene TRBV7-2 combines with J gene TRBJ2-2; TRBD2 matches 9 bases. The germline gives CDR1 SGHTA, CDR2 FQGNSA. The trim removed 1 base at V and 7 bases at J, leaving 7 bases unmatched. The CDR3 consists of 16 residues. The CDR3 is CASSLGGTSRGGELFF. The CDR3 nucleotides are TGTGCCAGCAGCTTAGGAGGGACTAGCAGGGGCGGGGAGCTGTTTTTT. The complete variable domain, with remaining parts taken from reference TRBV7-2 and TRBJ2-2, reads GAGVSQSPSNKVTEKGKDVELRCDPISGHTALYWYRQSLGQGLEFLIYFQGNSAPDKSGLPSDRFSAERTGGSVSTLTIQRTQQEDSAVYLCASSLGGTSRGGELFFGEGSRLTVL.

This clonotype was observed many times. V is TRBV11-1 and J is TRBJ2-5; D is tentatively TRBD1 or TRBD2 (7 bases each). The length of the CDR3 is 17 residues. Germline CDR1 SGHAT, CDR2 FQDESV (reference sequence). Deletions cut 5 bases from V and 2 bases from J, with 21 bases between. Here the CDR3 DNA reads TGTGCCAGCAGCCCAACAACCAGGGAGGGGGCACAAGAGACCCAGTACTTC. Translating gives CASSPTTREGAQETQYF.

CDR3 amino acids: CASSPGGGSNYGYTF. CDR3 in DNA: TGTGCCAGCAGCCCTGGGGGGGGCTCTAACTATGGCTACACCTTC. The chain recombines TRBV27 with TRBJ1-2; D possibly corresponds to TRBD1 (6 bases). V shed 6 bases and J shed 0 bases, with 14 bases lying between them. Germline CDR1 reads MNHEY; CDR2 reads SMNVEV (reference sequence). This CDR3 contains 15 residues.

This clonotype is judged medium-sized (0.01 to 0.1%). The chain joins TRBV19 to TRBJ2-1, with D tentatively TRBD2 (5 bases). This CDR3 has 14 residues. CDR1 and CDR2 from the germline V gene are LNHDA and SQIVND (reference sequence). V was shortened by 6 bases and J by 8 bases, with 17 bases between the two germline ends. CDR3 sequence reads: CASRKSGRGDEQFF. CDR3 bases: TGTGCCAGTAGAAAGTCGGGGAGAGGCGATGAGCAGTTCTTC. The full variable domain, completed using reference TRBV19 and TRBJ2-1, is DGGITQSPKYLFRKEGQNVTLSCEQNLNHDAMYWYRQDPGQGLRLIYYSQIVNDFQKGDIAEGYSVSREKKESFPLTVTSAQKNPTAFYLCASRKSGRGDEQFFGPGTRLTVL.

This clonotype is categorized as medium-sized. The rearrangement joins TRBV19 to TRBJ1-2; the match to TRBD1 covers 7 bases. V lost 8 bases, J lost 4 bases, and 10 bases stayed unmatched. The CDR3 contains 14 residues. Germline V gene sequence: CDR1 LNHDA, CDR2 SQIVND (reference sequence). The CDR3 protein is CASDPQQGSYGYTF. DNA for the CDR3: TGTGCCAGTGACCCTCAACAGGGGTCCTATGGCTACACCTTC.

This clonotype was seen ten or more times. CDR3 in amino acids: CASSFSGRAAFF. The CDR3 DNA follows: TGTGCCAGCAGTTTTAGTGGCAGGGCGGCTTTCTTT. J is TRBJ1-1 and V is TRBV12-3 or TRBV12-4, with a possible D match to TRBD1 (5 bases). The CDR3 is 12 amino acids. V was clipped by 3 bases and J by 11 bases, with 13 bases between them.

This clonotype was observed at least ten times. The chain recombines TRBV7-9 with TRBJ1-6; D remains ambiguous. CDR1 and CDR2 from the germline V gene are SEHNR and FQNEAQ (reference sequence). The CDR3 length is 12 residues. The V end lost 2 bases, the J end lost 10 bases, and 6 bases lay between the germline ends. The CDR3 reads CASSLNSSPLHF. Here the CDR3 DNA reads TGTGCCAGCAGCTTAAATTCCTCACCCCTCCACTTT.

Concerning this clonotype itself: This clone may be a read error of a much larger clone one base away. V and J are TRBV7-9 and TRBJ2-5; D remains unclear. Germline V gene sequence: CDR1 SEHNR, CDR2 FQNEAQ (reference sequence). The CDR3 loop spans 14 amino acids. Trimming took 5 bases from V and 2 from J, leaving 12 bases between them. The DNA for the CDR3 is TGTGCCAGCAGCCAGTGGTGGGAACAAGAGACCCAGTACTTC. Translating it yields CASSQWWEQETQYF.

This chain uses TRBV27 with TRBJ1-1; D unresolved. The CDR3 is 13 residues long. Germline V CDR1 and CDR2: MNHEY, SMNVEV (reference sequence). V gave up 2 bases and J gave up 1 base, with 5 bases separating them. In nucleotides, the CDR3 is TGTGCCAGCAGTTTAGGGCCGAACACTGAAGCTTTCTTT. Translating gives CASSLGPNTEAFF.

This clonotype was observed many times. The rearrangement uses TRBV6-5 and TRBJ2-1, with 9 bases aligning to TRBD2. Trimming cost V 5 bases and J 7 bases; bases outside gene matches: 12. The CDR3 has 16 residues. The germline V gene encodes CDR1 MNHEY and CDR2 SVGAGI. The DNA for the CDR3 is TGTGCCAGCAGTACCCGTAGCGGGGGAACCCGGAATGAGCAGTTCTTC. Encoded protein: CASSTRSGGTRNEQFF.

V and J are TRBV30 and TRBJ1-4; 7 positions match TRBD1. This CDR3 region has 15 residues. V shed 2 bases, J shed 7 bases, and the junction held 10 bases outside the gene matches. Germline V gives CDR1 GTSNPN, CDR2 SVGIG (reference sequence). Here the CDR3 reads CAWSRGTAKREKLFF. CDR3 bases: TGTGCCTGGAGTAGGGGGACAGCGAAGCGTGAAAAACTGTTTTTT.